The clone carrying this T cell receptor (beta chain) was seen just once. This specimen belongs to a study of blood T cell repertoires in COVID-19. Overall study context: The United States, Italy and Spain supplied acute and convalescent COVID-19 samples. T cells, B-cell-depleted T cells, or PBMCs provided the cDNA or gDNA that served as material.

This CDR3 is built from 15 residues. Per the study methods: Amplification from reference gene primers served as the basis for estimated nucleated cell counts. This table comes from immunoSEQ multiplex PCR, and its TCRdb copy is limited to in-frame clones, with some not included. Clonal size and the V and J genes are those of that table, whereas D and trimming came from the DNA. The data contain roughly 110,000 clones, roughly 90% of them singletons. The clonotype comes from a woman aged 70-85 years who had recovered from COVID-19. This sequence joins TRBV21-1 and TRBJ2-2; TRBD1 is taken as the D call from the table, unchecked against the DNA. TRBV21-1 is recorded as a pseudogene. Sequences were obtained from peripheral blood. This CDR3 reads CASRFTGPNTGELFF. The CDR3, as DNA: TGTGCCAGCAGATTTACAGGCCCGAACACCGGGGAGCTGTTTTTT.